This T cell receptor (beta chain) was profiled in a study of response to subunit inactivated influenza vaccine. Study observations and caveats: The study's authors posited that every seasonal influenza vaccination enlists few new T cells.

This clonotype showed up just a few times. Its target is unknown. Trimming stripped 3 bases from V and 4 bases from J, with 14 bases between. Germline loops: CDR1 LNHNV, CDR2 YYDKDF (reference sequence). This CDR3 contains 15 residues. TCRdb re-derived calls from the RT-PCR reads in MiXCR, one entry per CDR3 protein. The table shows 800,000 to 1,000,000 distinct CDR3 sequences, with 21% occurring only once. The chain has TRBV15 and TRBJ2-3; no reliable D call. The clonotype was recovered from a man aged 45-60 years who received an inactivated influenza vaccine. The source was PBMCs from blood, collected less than 6 days after vaccination. Here the CDR3 reads CATSSPQSRADTQYF. The CDR3 region has the DNA TGTGCCACCAGCAGTCCACAGAGCAGAGCAGATACGCAGTATTTT.